The 23 T cell receptor beta chains in this list originate from one sample, sequenced in a study of cytomegalovirus exposure and HLA in healthy donors. The PCR used 60 Vbeta and 13 Jbeta primers. Data came from immunoSEQ multiplex PCR; TCRdb stores just in-frame clones and leaves some out. The sample yields roughly 130,000 clones, 80% seen once. Material for sequencing was PBMCs. These receptors were taken from a man aged 40-49 years in good health and CMV-seronegative.

The chain joins TRBV7-9 to TRBJ2-3; D gene ambiguous. V lost 6 bases to trimming and J lost 0 bases, with 7 bases between them. The germline gives CDR1 SEHNR, CDR2 FQNEAQ (reference sequence). The CDR3 runs 13 residues. This CDR3 is CASRRESTDTQYF. Here the CDR3 DNA reads TGTGCCAGCAGGCGAGAGAGCACAGATACGCAGTATTTT.

The rearrangement joins TRBV2 to TRBJ2-7; D is perhaps TRBD2 (6 bases). Trimming removed 5 bases at V and 3 bases at J, with 14 bases between. CDR1 is SNHLY, CDR2 FYNNEI, per germline. The CDR3 is made up of 14 amino acids. As DNA, the CDR3 is TGTGCCAGCAGTCGGGACTCCACCATCTACGAGCAGTACTTC. Its protein product is CASSRDSTIYEQYF.

This clone appeared a single time. The CDR3 loop reads CASTSGGTLLNTQYF. CDR3 coding DNA: TGTGCCAGCACGTCGGGGGGCACATTGTTAAATACGCAGTATTTT. The J gene is TRBJ2-3, the V gene TRBV27, with D perhaps matching TRBD2 (7 bases). This CDR3 has 15 amino acids. Trimming took 7 bases from V and 7 from J, leaving 21 bases between them. Germline assignment: CDR1 MNHEY and CDR2 SMNVEV (reference sequence).

CDR3 DNA sequence: TGTGCCAGCAGCGTAGAGTGGACAGGCGACAATCAGCCCCAGCATTTT. Translation: CASSVEWTGDNQPQHF. This sequence joins TRBV9 and TRBJ1-5; 7 nucleotides line up with TRBD1. With 0 bases clipped from V and 3 bases from J, the junction kept 6 bases outside the gene matches. The V gene's germline CDR1 is SGDLS and CDR2 YYNGEE. The CDR3 is 16 residues long.

The chain is built from TRBV6-1 and TRBJ2-7, with 8 bases identical to TRBD1. CDR3 length: 14 amino acids. Germline V gene data show CDR1 as MNHNS and CDR2 as SASEGT. V dropped 8 bases and J dropped 2; count of bases not matched to a gene: 8. The CDR3 loop reads CASQRQGLAYEQYF. The DNA for the CDR3 is TGTGCCAGCCAACGACAGGGGTTGGCCTACGAGCAGTACTTC.

A remark on this clone: Other DNA sequences in this specimen translate into the identical CDR3. This chain uses TRBV5-4 with TRBJ1-1; no clear D gene. The V end lost 0 bases, the J end lost 0 bases, and 6 bases lay between the germline ends. CDR3 size: 14 residues. The germline V gene has CDR1 SGHNT and CDR2 YYREEE (reference sequence). The CDR3 DNA reads as TGTGCCAGCAGCTTGGGGCAGATGAACACTGAAGCTTTCTTT. This sequence encodes CASSLGQMNTEAFF.

V usage is TRBV7-9 and J usage is TRBJ2-7; D is uncertain. Germline values: CDR1 SEHNR, CDR2 FQNEAQ (reference sequence). V was clipped by 3 bases and J by 5 bases, with 11 bases between them. The CDR3 has 13 amino acids. The chain's CDR3 is CASSFSGFNEQYF. The CDR3 nucleotides read TGTGCCAGCAGCTTCTCAGGTTTCAACGAGCAGTACTTC.

V gene TRBV5-1 combines with J gene TRBJ1-5; no clear D gene. V was shortened by 5 bases and J by 1 base, with 7 bases between the two germline ends. This CDR3 spans 13 amino acids. Germline loops: CDR1 SGHRS, CDR2 YFSETQ. The CDR3 is CASREGSNQPQHF. The CDR3 DNA reads as TGCGCCAGCAGGGAGGGAAGCAATCAGCCCCAGCATTTT.

This clone appeared a few times. The V and J genes are TRBV9 and TRBJ2-3, with D possibly being TRBD1 (6 bases). With 3 bases removed from V and 4 bases from J, the gap between germline ends came to 6 bases. Germline V lookup: CDR1 SGDLS, CDR2 YYNGEE. The CDR3 spans 12 residues. For the CDR3, the DNA is TGTGCCAGCAGCGAGGGGGCAGATACGCAGTATTTT. This translates into CASSEGADTQYF.

The V call is TRBV15, the J call TRBJ1-2; a weak D match, TRBD1 (6 bases). The germline gives CDR1 LNHNV, CDR2 YYDKDF (reference sequence). CDR3 size: 16 residues. V dropped 0 bases and J dropped 3 bases, with 14 bases sitting between them. The CDR3 sequence is CATSRDRQGPHYGYTF. In DNA form, the CDR3 reads TGTGCCACCAGCAGAGATCGTCAGGGGCCCCACTATGGCTACACCTTC.

The chain employs TRBV5-4 and TRBJ2-7, with 12 bases that match TRBD2. With 0 bases clipped from V and 4 bases from J, the junction kept 5 bases outside the gene matches. Per germline, CDR1 SGHNT and CDR2 YYREEE (reference sequence). The CDR3 loop spans 16 amino acids. The CDR3, as DNA: TGTGCCAGCAGCTTGGACCCGACTAGCGGGAGTTACGAGCAGTACTTC. Translated: CASSLDPTSGSYEQYF.

The V gene is TRBV7-2, the J gene TRBJ2-7, with TRBD2 matching over 8 bases. The germline CDR1 and CDR2 sequences are SGHTA and FQGNSA. V gave up 4 bases and J gave up 4 bases; unmatched junction bases: 9. The CDR3 length is 15 residues. CDR3 nucleotides: TGTGCCAGCAGCTCCGGGGCTAGCGGGCGGTACGAGCAGTACTTC. It encodes CASSSGASGRYEQYF.

This clone was detected only a few times. The J gene is TRBJ2-1, the V gene TRBV12-5; no firm D call. This CDR3 region has 15 residues. Germline V gene lookup returns CDR1 LGHNT and CDR2 FRNRAP. V was clipped by 8 bases and J by 10 bases, with 24 bases between them. CDR3 nucleotides: TGTGCTAGTTCTCTTTCCCTAGTAAGAGTTGAGGAGCAGTTCTTC. Translation: CASSLSLVRVEEQFF.

The chain employs TRBV7-9 and TRBJ1-1, with 7 bases aligning to TRBD1. CDR1 is SEHNR, CDR2 FQNEAQ, per germline (reference sequence). V shed 5 bases, J shed 8 bases, and the junction held 5 bases outside the gene matches. The CDR3 length is 12 residues. The CDR3 DNA sequence: TGTGCCAGCAGCGAACAGGGGCTGGAAGCTTTCTTT. The encoded protein is CASSEQGLEAFF.

This clone was counted only a few times. The chain carries TRBV2 and TRBJ1-1; D unclear. Trimming took off 3 bases at V and 6 bases at J, with 14 bases between the two ends. CDR3 length: 14 residues. In germline, CDR1 is SNHLY, CDR2 FYNNEI. The CDR3 DNA sequence: TGTGCCAGCAGTGAGGGCCAGCCCATCTCTGAAGCTTTCTTT. This translates into CASSEGQPISEAFF.

This clone was recorded a few times. The chain has TRBV5-1 and TRBJ2-7, with D possibly being TRBD1 (5 bases). CDR3 size: 13 residues. The germline gives CDR1 SGHRS, CDR2 YFSETQ. The ends were cut back, 4 bases at V and 7 bases at J, with 15 bases in the middle. The CDR3 DNA sequence: TGCGCCAGCAGCCTTGACAGTTTTGAGGAGCAGTACTTC. Encoded protein: CASSLDSFEEQYF.

V usage is TRBV30 and J usage is TRBJ1-3; D perhaps matches TRBD1 (5 bases). Germline V gene data show CDR1 as GTSNPN and CDR2 as SVGIG (reference sequence). The V and J ends lost 4 bases and 5 bases respectively, with 15 bases between them. There are 14 residues in the CDR3. The CDR3, as DNA: TGTGCCTGGAACGCAGGGCAAGGTCGAAACACCATATATTTT. It codes for CAWNAGQGRNTIYF.

This clone was recorded only once. The chain couples TRBV7-2 to TRBJ2-7; a weak D match, TRBD1 (6 bases). Germline values: CDR1 SGHTA, CDR2 FQGNSA. The V end was cut by 5 bases, the J end by 2 bases, with 10 bases between. The CDR3 runs to 13 residues. The CDR3 loop is CASSGQSPYEQYF. Here the CDR3 DNA reads TGTGCCAGCAGCGGACAGTCGCCCTACGAGCAGTACTTC.

The rearrangement links TRBV6-4 to TRBJ2-2, with TRBD2 matching 8 bases. This CDR3 region has 14 residues. Germline CDR1 MRHNA, CDR2 SNTAGT. Trimming cost V 8 bases and J 1 base; bases outside gene matches: 3. DNA of the CDR3: TGTGCCAGCTCGGCGGGAGGGAACACCGGGGAGCTGTTTTTT. This translates into CASSAGGNTGELFF.

The rearrangement uses TRBV6-6 and TRBJ2-1; TRBD2 aligns across 7 bases. CDR3 length: 12 residues. Germline trimming cut 5 bases from V and 10 bases from J; bases unmatched to any gene: 5. Per germline, CDR1 MNHNY and CDR2 SVGAGI (reference sequence). Here the CDR3 DNA reads TGTGCCAGCAGTGCTAGCGGCTCAGAGCAGTTCTTC. Its translation is CASSASGSEQFF.

The V gene is TRBV6-1, the J gene TRBJ1-5; maybe TRBD1 (6 bases). Germline CDR1 is MNHNS and CDR2 is SASEGT. The CDR3 is 14 amino acids. Trimming removed 3 bases at V and 6 bases at J, with 12 bases between. The CDR3 region has the DNA TGTGCCAGCAGTGACGGGACACCCCGTCAGCCCCAGCATTTT. Protein product: CASSDGTPRQPQHF.

This chain connects TRBV6-5 to TRBJ1-1; possible D gene TRBD1, 6 bases. V was clipped by 5 bases and J by 6 bases, with 16 bases between them. The CDR3 is 14 residues long. Per the germline V gene, CDR1 is MNHEY and CDR2 is SVGAGI. The CDR3 bases are TGTGCCAGCAGTCTACAGGGTAACGCCGCTGAAGCTTTCTTT. It yields the protein CASSLQGNAAEAFF.

The chain links TRBV11-2 to TRBJ1-1; 9 nucleotides line up with TRBD1. After removal of 5 bases from V and 3 bases from J, the junction contained 7 bases not matched to a gene. The CDR3 consists of 15 residues. Looked up from germline, CDR1 is SGHAT and CDR2 is FQNNGV. For the CDR3, the DNA is TGTGCCAGCAGCCAAAAACAGGGGGCGCACACTGAAGCTTTCTTT. Encoded protein: CASSQKQGAHTEAFF.